The subject of this entry is one T cell receptor beta chain. This specimen belongs to a study of identical twins. The CDR3 is 17 amino acids. J gave up 4 bases and V 1 base, and 5 bases lay outside the gene matches. Germline V lookup: CDR1 ENHRY, CDR2 SYGVKD. TCRdb independently ran MiXCR on the 5' RACE reads; one entry per CDR3 protein. This sample has about 690,000 distinct CDR3 sequences, with 21% found just once. These data were likewise used in another study, on T cells expressing NK-cell markers. That paper notes: Sorting was restricted to alpha-beta TCR T cells by an anti-gamma-delta TCR antibody in several experiments. Dominant NKG2C+ clonotypes made up roughly 1.0-7.0% of CD8+ T cells in six donors. It is unclear if expanded NKG2C-expressing clones target HCMV antigens.

The sequence was obtained from a woman aged 18-35 years in good health. Sequencing was performed on PBMCs. The chain recombines TRBV10-3 with TRBJ2-3, with 13 bases that match TRBD2. CDR3 DNA: TGTGCCATCAGTGAGTTGGGACTAGCGGGAAGCCCAGATACGCAGTATTTT. Protein: CAISELGLAGSPDTQYF.